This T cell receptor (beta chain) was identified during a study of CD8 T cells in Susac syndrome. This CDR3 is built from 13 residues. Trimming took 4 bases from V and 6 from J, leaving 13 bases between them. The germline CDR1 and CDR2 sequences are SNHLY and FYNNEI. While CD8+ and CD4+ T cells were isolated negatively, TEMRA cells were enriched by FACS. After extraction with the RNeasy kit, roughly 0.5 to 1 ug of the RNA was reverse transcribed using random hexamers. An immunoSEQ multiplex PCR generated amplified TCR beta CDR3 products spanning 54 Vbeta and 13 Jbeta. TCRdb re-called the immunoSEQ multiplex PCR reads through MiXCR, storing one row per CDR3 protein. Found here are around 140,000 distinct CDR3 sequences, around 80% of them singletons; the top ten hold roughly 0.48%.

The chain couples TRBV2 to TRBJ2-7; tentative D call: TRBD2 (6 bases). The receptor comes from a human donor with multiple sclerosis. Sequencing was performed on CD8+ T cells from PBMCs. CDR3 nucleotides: TGTGCCAGCAGTGTGCCGGGACTCCTCGAGCAGTACTTC. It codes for CASSVPGLLEQYF.